The clone carrying this T cell receptor beta chain was detected many times. This sample is drawn from a study of neurological immune-mediated disorders. The CDR3 is made up of 12 amino acids. From germline, CDR1 is SGHTS and CDR2 YDEGEE. Trimming left V 0 bases short and J 8 bases short, with 8 bases between. The making of cDNA relied on 5'RACE with 10-nucleotide random UMIs. One entry per CDR3 protein, called by TCRdb with MiXCR from the 5' RACE reads. Of about 58,000 distinct CDR3 sequences listed, approximately 3.1% are singletons. The sample taken for sequencing was PBMCs. The TCR sequence derives from an older woman with multiple sclerosis. The chain recombines TRBV5-8 with TRBJ1-2, with D hard to call. The CDR3 DNA follows: TGTGCCAGCAGCTTGGGTCGCAGCGGCTACACCTTC. It is translated as CASSLGRSGYTF.